This TCR beta chain was recorded in a study of blood T cell repertoires in COVID-19. Across the whole study: Specimens from acute and convalescent COVID-19 originated in the United States, Italy and Spain. The cDNA or gDNA used as material had been derived from T cells, B-cell-depleted T cells, or PBMCs.

Germline V lookup: CDR1 SGHNT, CDR2 YYREEE (reference sequence). The CDR3 has 15 amino acids. V shed 1 base and J 0 bases; nucleotides not matched to a gene: 1. This clone occurred once. Authors' methods: Reference gene primers were amplified, and this amplification served to estimate nucleated cell counts. Sequencing used immunoSEQ multiplex PCR; TCRdb keeps in-frame clones, though not all of them. V and J calls and clone size follow that table, whereas D and trimming were derived from the DNA. This table has 250,000 to 350,000 clones, 89% appearing once. Material for sequencing was peripheral blood. The chain recombines TRBV5-4 with TRBJ2-3, with TRBD2 matching over 8 bases. The clonotype comes from a woman in her forties who had recovered from COVID-19. CDR3 DNA: TGTGCCAGCAGCTTGTCTAGCGGGAGCACAGATACGCAGTATTTT. Its translation: CASSLSSGSTDTQYF.